This TCR beta chain is drawn from a study of T-cell memory formation after mild COVID-19. Study outcomes and limitations: From day 15 to 85, contracting clones were balanced between CD4 and CD8, whereas later expanders leaned toward CD4+. Pre-infection memory carried some responding clones, suggesting that cross-reactive memory joined. The SARS-CoV-2 specificity of second-wave clones reaching peak at day 37 remained unverified.

TCRdb called the 5' RACE reads again in MiXCR, with one record for every CDR3 protein. The data show over 120,000 distinct CDR3 sequences, with about 19% seen just once and about 2% held by the top ten. Germline assignment: CDR1 SGHTA and CDR2 FQGNSA. With V trimmed by 4 bases and J by 15 bases, 16 bases remained unmatched. The CDR3 contains 15 residues. A remark on this clonotype: As yet, its antigen is unknown.

The sequence derives from an adult woman who had mild COVID-19 (a few samples of this study predate the infection). Cell type and time point are not known. This chain links TRBV7-2 with TRBJ2-1; 9 positions agree with TRBD2. Sequenced material: PBMCs or a T cell subset sorted from them (not recorded which). Here the CDR3 reads CASSSEVGLAGRSFF. CDR3 bases: TGTGCCAGCAGCTCAGAGGTGGGGCTAGCGGGGCGGTCGTTCTTC.